This TCR beta chain is from a study of neurological immune-mediated disorders (dated by TCRdb to about 2019). Background for the entire study: Peripheral blood TCR-beta repertoires from patients with HTLV-I-associated myelopathy (HAM/TSP), patients with multiple sclerosis, and healthy controls were compared in the study using UMI-based sequencing. The 95 to 120 TCR-beta libraries included longitudinal samples, technical triplicates and paired sorted CD4+ and CD8+ T-cell subsets alongside PBMC samples. The cohort included 60 to 75 subjects: approximately 14 with HAM/TSP, roughly 35 with multiple sclerosis, and around 20 healthy controls.

Overall study results and their limits: TCR clonal expansion was highest in HAM/TSP patients and lowest in MS patients, with MS patients falling below even healthy controls. No identical CDR3 amino acid sequences were shared among expanded clones across subjects, suggesting private TCR-beta repertoires in all groups.

For the unsorted PBMC libraries, 2 million PBMCs were stored in RNAlater at -80 degrees C until RNA extraction and were used to generate the libraries. PBMCs were separated from peripheral blood using Ficoll-Hypaque density gradient centrifugation and then cryopreserved in liquid nitrogen. cDNA was synthesized by template-switch 5'RACE using a primer with a 10-nucleotide random unique molecular identifier that tagged each TCR transcript. Every sequencing run covered 15-18 subjects and yielded more than 160 million TCR-beta sequences. Total RNA was extracted with the RNeasy kit. The KAPA Real-time Library Amplification kit was used to amplify TCR-beta VDJ regions with primers for the TCR constant region and the 5'RACE anchor. A first PCR added sample indexes and Illumina adaptors, and a second PCR then raised library yield. The roughly 650 bp TCR product was size-selected on a 2% E-gel SizeSelection system after Ampure bead purification. Before pooling, library quality was checked on a Bioanalyzer, concentration was measured with Qubit, and libraries were quantified with the Kapa Library Quantification kit. Paired-end 2 x 150 bp sequencing of the libraries was performed on an Illumina HiSeq 2500. To increase sequence diversity, roughly 24-32% phiX was spiked into each library pool. The source study handled its data this way. Quality-filtered reads were processed with the UMI-based MiGEC pipeline, and over 75% of raw TCR sequences were removed by the MiGEC pipeline during error correction. VDJ genes were aligned to IMGT germline references, and clonotypes were defined by unique CDR3 amino acid sequence plus V-J genes. Clonal expansion, Shannon diversity and CDR3 relatedness were evaluated with VDJtools (CalcPairwiseDistances, ClusterSamples), while phylogenetic trees were built in CLCbio workbench. Expanded clones were defined as having at least 8 unique UMIs, based on coefficient-of-variation modelling across technical triplicates. TCRdb passed the public sequencing reads through fastp at Q25 and MiXCR, retaining productive beta sequences. Every distinct CDR3 protein forms one entry, paired with its most common genes and DNA. TCRdb's processing, not the authors', yielded these V and J calls. This sample lists around 20,000 distinct CDR3 sequences; around a quarter were detected once. Of the sample, roughly a third is held by the ten largest clones.

Ten or more counts support this clonotype. Its antigen remains unidentified. Per-nucleotide qualities are absent, and no much larger clonotype sits a single base away. CDR1 SGHTA and CDR2 FQGNSA are derived from the germline V gene. There are 13 amino acids in the CDR3, from cysteine to phenylalanine inclusive. This entry keeps only the CDR3 DNA: 39 bases, framed from base 1. Trimming takes 1 base off V and 4 bases off J; junction bases not matched to a gene: 0. The sequencing sample was made of PBMCs. The clonotype originates from a man in his forties or fifties with HTLV-1-associated myelopathy (HAM/TSP). The sequence joins TRBV7-2 to TRBJ2-5, and TRBD2 matches 7 of the central bases. The nucleotides read TGTGCCAGCAGCTTAGGGGGGGGAGAGACCCAGTACTTC. Translated, this is CASSLGGGETQYF.